This is a list of T cell receptor beta chains from one sample in a study of identical twins. TCRdb analysed the 5' RACE reads with MiXCR anew, one entry per CDR3 protein. The table includes roughly 250,000 distinct CDR3 sequences, around 15% detected once. Sequences were obtained from memory (CD45RO+) T cells sorted from blood. These receptors all come from a woman younger than 30 in good health. Each CDR3 is given with its conserved first and last residue. Each record gives: clone size, D gene, J gene, V gene, CDR3 length, CDR3 protein, CDR3 DNA. The D gene is left open where the match is weak. Only part of the rows carry a size: once, few, many, or a class if the clone is expanded.

. | . | TRBJ2-2 | TRBV5-1 | 16 | CPSSSVGTGNTGELFF | TGCCCCAGCAGCAGCGTAGGGACGGGGAACACCGGGGAGCTGTTTTTT
. | . | TRBJ1-1 | TRBV12-3/TRBV12-4 | 14 | CASSRDPRGTEAFF | TGTGCCAGCAGTCGGGACCCCCGGGGCACTGAAGCTTTCTTT
many | . | TRBJ2-5 | TRBV5-1 | 16 | CASSLAFLTVQETQYF | TGCGCCAGCAGCTTGGCATTCCTGACTGTTCAAGAGACCCAGTACTTC
few | . | TRBJ1-6 | TRBV3-1 | 13 | CASSPIMDSPLHF | TGTGCCAGCAGCCCCATAATGGATTCACCCCTCCACTTT
. | TRBD1 | TRBJ2-6 | TRBV11-3 | 19 | CASRDRNLGQGSGANVLTF | TGTGCCAGCAGGGATAGAAATCTAGGACAGGGATCTGGGGCCAACGTCCTGACTTTC
. | TRBD2 | TRBJ2-3 | TRBV5-1 | 15 | CASSLSPSGGREQYF | TGCGCCAGCAGCTTGAGTCCTAGCGGGGGCCGGGAGCAGTATTTT
. | . | TRBJ1-1 | TRBV14 | 13 | CASSLARSSEAFF | TGTGCCAGCAGCCTAGCTAGGTCATCTGAAGCTTTCTTT
. | TRBD1 | TRBJ1-2 | TRBV5-1 | 14 | CASSPGGQDRGYTF | TGCGCCAGCAGCCCCGGAGGACAGGATAGAGGCTACACCTTC
. | . | TRBJ1-1 | TRBV5-1 | 12 | CASSPLGDSAFF | TGCGCCAGCAGCCCTTTGGGGGATAGTGCTTTCTTT
few | . | TRBJ1-5 | TRBV27 | 16 | CASRGRKGDSNQPQHF | TGTGCCAGCAGGGGGCGTAAGGGAGATAGCAATCAGCCCCAGCATTTT
few | . | TRBJ2-7 | TRBV5-1 | 13 | CASSWDNSYEQYF | TGCGCCAGCAGCTGGGACAACTCCTACGAGCAGTACTTC
. | TRBD1 | TRBJ2-5 | TRBV6-5 | 15 | CASSYSGTGIETQYF | TGTGCCAGCAGTTACTCGGGGACAGGGATAGAGACCCAGTACTTC
. | TRBD2 | TRBJ2-5 | TRBV18 | 12 | CASSGLEETQYF | TGTGCCAGCTCAGGACTAGAGGAGACCCAGTACTTC
many | . | TRBJ2-5 | TRBV7-6 | 13 | CASSLLLTETQYF | TGTGCCAGCAGCTTACTTCTTACCGAGACCCAGTACTTC
few | TRBD2 | TRBJ2-3 | TRBV18 | 16 | CASSGTLAGATDTQYF | TGTGCCAGCTCAGGGACCCTAGCGGGAGCCACAGATACGCAGTATTTT
few | . | TRBJ2-1 | TRBV5-1 | 13 | CASSLGGAYEQFF | TGCGCCAGCAGCTTGGGGGGAGCTTATGAGCAGTTCTTC
few | TRBD2 | TRBJ2-1 | TRBV5-1 | 14 | CASRGASGRFEQFF | TGCGCCAGCAGAGGGGCTAGCGGGAGGTTTGAGCAGTTCTTC